This T cell receptor (beta chain) is drawn from a study of T cell responses to AZD1222 COVID-19 vaccine. Libraries were prepared by immunoSEQ multiplex PCR; TCRdb keeps only in-frame clonotypes and omits some of them. The data show 150,000 or so clones, 85% to 95% seen once. This CDR3 comprises 9 residues. Findings and caveats of the study: Only 5 to 7 AZD1222 recipients tested seropositive at baseline. There were mostly white British donors and more females than males, and clonal diversity was possibly underestimated.

This clone has only one observation. The antigen remains unidentified. The receptor was derived from an adult in good health. Specimen: peripheral blood, collected on day 0 of AZD1222 vaccination. The V call is TRBV21-1, the J call TRBJ1-5. TRBV21-1 is a pseudogene. CDR3: CARNQPQHF. The DNA of the CDR3 is TGTGCCCGGAATCAGCCCCAGCATTTT.